The present entry profiles one T cell receptor beta chain with its context. Its antigen has not been determined. There are no base qualities to consult, and no much larger clone falls within one base. This was a case-control study nested in a cohort of healthcare workers in London, UK, who had nasopharyngeal swab PCR tests and blood samples taken every week. Healthcare workers were recruited between 23 and 31 March 2020, during the week of the UK lockdown, and were followed weekly for up to 16 weeks. This sample is drawn from a study of early T cells in non-severe SARS-CoV-2 infection listed by TCRdb under 2021. At the level of the whole study: Because TCR sequencing was done on bulk RNA from unsorted whole blood, the alpha and beta chains could not be paired.

Overall study outcomes, separate from this receptor: VDJdb matching was skewed toward anti-spike CD8 responses, so virus-specific expansions were likely underestimated and private and CD4 specificities were missed.

From the germline V gene, CDR1 is SGHRS and CDR2 is YFSETQ. Trimming removed 3 bases from V and 3 bases from J, leaving 15 bases between the germline ends. Counted from cysteine to phenylalanine, this CDR3 has 15 amino acids. Only CDR3 DNA is held: 45 bases, read in frame from base 1. Library creation used 5' RACE. For sequencing, a NextSeq 500 was employed. Unique molecular identifiers were attached to individual cDNA molecules in the TCR library protocol so that sequencing error and PCR bias could be corrected. Both TCR alpha and beta chains were sequenced, and tight co-correlation was observed between alpha and beta sequence abundances in each sample. Regarding the original processing steps: Decombinator V4 was used to perform V gene, J gene and CDR3 annotation of TCR sequences. TCRs were defined as expanded if a significant change between any two time points was detected under a Poisson model with p below 0.0001. TCR abundances were normalised to the total number of TCRs sequenced per sample and were expressed as counts per million. MAIT TCRs were defined by TRAV1-2 paired with TRAJ12, TRAJ20 or TRAJ33, and iNKT TCRs by TRAV10 paired with TRAJ18. VDJdb, accessed 1 November 2021, was searched for CMV, EBV and SARS-CoV-2 annotated TCRs, with TCRs annotated for multiple antigens excluded. The public reads were reanalyzed by TCRdb: fastp trimming at Q25, MiXCR alignment, in-frame beta chains only. Each CDR3 protein appears once, grouped with its most common genes and DNA. These V and J calls originate from TCRdb's pipeline instead of the authors' own analysis. This sample has around 46,000 distinct CDR3 sequences in its table, and around 5.2% of those were observed once. The leading ten clones occupy under 6% of the sample.

The sample comprised whole blood. The clonotype comes from an adult who was a healthcare worker with PCR-confirmed SARS-CoV-2 infection or an uninfected control (not recorded which). The rearrangement joined TRBV5-1 to TRBJ1-1, and the D gene may be TRBD1, 5 bases matching. The DNA sequence is as follows: TGCGCCAGCAGCTCCGCGCAACCGGGGGACACTGAAGCTTTCTTT. This gives the protein CASSSAQPGDTEAFF. The variable domain in full, with residues beyond the CDR3 obtained from the reference TRBV5-1 and TRBJ1-1 genes, is KAGVTQTPRYLIKTRGQQVTLSCSPISGHRSVSWYQQTPGQGLQFLFEYFSETQRNKGNFPGRFSGRQFSNSRSEMNVSTLELGDSALYLCASSSAQPGDTEAFFGQGTRLTVV.